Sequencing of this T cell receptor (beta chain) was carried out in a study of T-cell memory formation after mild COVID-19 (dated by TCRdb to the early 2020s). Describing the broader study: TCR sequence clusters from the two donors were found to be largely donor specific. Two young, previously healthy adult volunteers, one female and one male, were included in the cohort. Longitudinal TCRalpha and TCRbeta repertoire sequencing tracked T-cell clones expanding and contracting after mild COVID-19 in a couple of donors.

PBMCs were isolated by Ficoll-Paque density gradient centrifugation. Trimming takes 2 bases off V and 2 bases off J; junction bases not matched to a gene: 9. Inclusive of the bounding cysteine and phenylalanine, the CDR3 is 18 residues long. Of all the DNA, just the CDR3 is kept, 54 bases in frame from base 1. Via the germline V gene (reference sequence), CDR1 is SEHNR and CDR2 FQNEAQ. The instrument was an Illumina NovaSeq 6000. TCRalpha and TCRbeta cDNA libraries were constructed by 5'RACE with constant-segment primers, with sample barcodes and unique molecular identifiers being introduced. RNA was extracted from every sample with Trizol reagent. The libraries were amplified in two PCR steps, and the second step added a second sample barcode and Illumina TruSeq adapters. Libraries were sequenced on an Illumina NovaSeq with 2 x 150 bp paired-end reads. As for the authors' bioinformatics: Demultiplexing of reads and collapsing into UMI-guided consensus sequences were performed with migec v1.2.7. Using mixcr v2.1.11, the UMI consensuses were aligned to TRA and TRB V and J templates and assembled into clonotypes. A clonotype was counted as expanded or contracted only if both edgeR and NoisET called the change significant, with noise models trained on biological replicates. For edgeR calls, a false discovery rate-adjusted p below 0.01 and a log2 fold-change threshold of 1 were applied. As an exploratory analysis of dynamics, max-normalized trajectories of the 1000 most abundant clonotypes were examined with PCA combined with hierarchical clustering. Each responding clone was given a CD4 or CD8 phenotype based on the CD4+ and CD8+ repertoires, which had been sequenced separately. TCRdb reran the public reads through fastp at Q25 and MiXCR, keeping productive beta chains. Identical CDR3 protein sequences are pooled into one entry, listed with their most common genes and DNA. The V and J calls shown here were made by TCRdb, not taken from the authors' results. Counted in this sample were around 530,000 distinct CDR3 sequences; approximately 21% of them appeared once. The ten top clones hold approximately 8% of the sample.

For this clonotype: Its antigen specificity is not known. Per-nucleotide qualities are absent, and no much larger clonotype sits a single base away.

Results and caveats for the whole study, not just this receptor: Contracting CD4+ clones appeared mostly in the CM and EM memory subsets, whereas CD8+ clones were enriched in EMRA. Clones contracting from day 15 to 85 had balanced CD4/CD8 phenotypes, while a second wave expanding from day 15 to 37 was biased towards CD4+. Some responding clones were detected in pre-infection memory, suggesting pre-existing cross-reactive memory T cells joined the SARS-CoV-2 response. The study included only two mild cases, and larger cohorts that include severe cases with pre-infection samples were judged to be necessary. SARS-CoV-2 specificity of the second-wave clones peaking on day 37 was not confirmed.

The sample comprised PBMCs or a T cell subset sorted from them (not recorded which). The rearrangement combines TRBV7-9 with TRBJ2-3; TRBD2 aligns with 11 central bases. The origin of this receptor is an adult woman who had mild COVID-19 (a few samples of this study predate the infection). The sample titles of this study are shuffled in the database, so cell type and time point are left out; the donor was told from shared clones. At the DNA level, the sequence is TGTGCCAGCAGCTTACAGCCCGGGACTAGCGGCTTCACAGATACGCAGTATTTT. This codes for CASSLQPGTSGFTDTQYF.